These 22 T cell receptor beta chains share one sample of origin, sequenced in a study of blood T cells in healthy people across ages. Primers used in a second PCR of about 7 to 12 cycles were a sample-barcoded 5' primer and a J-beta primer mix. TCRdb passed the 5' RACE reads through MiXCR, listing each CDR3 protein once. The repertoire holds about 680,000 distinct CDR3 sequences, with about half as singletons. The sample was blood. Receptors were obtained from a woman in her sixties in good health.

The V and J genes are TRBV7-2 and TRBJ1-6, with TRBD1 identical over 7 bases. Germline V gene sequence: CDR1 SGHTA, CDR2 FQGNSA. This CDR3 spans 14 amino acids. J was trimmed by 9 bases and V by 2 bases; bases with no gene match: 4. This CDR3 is CASSLTGVASPLHF. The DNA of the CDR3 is TGTGCCAGCAGCTTAACAGGGGTCGCTTCACCCCTCCACTTT.

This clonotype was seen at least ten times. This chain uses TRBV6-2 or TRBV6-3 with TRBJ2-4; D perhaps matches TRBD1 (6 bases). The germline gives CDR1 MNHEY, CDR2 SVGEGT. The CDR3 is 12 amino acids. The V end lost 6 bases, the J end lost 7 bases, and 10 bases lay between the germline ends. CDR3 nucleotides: TGTGCCAGCAGCCCTAGGGGGAACATTCAGTACTTC. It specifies CASSPRGNIQYF.

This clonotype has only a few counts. CDR3 DNA: TGCGCCAGCAGCCAGGGGGGAGCGGGAGCGTACGAGCAGTACTTC. It translates to CASSQGGAGAYEQYF. This chain joins TRBV4-3 and TRBJ2-4; the match to TRBD2 covers 8 bases. The DNA end is a closer match to TRBJ2-7, so the J assignment may be wrong. CDR3 length equals 15 residues. From germline, CDR1 is LGHNA and CDR2 YSLEER.

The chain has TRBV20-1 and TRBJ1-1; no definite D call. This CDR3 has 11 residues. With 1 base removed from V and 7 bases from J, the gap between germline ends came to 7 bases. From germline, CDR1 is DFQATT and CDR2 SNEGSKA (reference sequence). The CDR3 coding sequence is TGCAGTGCTAGAGTTGTCAGTGAAGCTTTCTTT. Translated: CSARVVSEAFF.

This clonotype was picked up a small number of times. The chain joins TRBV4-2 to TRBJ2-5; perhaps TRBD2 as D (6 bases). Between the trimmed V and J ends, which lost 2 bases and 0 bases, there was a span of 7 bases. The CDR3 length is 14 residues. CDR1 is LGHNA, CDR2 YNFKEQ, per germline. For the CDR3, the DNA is TGTGCCAGCAGCCAACGGGAGCACCAAGAGACCCAGTACTTC. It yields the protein CASSQREHQETQYF.

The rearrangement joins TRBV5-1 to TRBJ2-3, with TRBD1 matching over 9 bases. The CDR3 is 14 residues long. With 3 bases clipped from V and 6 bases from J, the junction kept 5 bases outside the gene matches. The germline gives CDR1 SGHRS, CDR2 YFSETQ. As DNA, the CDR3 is TGCGCCAGCAGCTCGGGACAGGGATTTGATACGCAGTATTTT. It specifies CASSSGQGFDTQYF. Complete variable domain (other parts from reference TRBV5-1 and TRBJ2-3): KAGVTQTPRYLIKTRGQQVTLSCSPISGHRSVSWYQQTPGQGLQFLFEYFSETQRNKGNFPGRFSGRQFSNSRSEMNVSTLELGDSALYLCASSSGQGFDTQYFGPGTRLTVL.

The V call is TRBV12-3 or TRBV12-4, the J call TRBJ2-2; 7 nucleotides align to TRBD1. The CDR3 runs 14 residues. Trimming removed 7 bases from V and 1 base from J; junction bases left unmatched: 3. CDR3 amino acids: CASKGQLNTGELFF. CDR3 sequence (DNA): TGTGCCAGCAAGGGACAGCTGAACACCGGGGAGCTGTTTTTT.

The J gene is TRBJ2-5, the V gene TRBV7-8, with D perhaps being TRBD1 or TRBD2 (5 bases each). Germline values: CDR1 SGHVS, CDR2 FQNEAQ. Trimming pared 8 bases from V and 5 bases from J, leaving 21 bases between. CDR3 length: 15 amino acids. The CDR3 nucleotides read TGTGCCAGCTTCCCCCGGGTGGGACCCTGGGAGACCCAGTACTTC. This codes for CASFPRVGPWETQYF.

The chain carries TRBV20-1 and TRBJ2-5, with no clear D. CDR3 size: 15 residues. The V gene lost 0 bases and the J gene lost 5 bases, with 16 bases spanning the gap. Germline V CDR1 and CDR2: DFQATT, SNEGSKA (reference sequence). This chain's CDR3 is CSARDRVLAAETQYF. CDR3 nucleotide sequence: TGCAGTGCTAGAGATCGGGTCCTTGCGGCGGAGACCCAGTACTTC.

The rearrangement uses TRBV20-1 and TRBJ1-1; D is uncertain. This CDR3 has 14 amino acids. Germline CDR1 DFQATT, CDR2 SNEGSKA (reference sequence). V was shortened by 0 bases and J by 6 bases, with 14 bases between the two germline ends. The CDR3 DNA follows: TGCAGTGCTAGAGAGGATAGGGCTGGTCCTGAAGCTTTCTTT. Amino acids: CSAREDRAGPEAFF.

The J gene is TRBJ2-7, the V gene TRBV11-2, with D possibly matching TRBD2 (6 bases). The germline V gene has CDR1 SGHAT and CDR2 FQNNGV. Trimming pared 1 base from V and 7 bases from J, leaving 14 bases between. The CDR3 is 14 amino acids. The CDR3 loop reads CASSLAGDTREQYF. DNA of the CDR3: TGTGCCAGCAGCTTAGCGGGAGACACGAGGGAGCAGTACTTC.

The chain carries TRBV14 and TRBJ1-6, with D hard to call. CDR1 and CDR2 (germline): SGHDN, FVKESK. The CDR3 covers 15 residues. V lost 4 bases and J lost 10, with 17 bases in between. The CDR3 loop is CASSPHAGPLSPLHF. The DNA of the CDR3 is TGTGCCAGCAGCCCGCACGCGGGTCCCCTCTCACCCCTCCACTTT.

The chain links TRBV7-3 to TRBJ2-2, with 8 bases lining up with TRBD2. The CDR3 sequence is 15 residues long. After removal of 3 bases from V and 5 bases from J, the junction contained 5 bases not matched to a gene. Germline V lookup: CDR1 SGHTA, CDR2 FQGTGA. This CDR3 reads CASSFQGTSTGELFF. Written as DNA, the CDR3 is TGTGCCAGCAGCTTTCAGGGGACTAGTACCGGGGAGCTGTTTTTT.

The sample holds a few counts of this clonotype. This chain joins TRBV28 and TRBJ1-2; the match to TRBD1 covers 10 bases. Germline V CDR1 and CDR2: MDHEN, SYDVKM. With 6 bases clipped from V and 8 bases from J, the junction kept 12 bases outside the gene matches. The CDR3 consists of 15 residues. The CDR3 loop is CASRTPGQGWGGYTF. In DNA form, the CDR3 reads TGTGCCAGCAGAACCCCGGGACAGGGGTGGGGGGGCTACACCTTC.

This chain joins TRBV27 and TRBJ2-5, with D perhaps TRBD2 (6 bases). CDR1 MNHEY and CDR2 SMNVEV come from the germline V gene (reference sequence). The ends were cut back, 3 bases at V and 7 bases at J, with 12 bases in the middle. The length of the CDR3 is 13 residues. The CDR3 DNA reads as TGTGCCAGCAGTTTTGAGGTGGGAGGGACCCAGTACTTC. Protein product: CASSFEVGGTQYF.

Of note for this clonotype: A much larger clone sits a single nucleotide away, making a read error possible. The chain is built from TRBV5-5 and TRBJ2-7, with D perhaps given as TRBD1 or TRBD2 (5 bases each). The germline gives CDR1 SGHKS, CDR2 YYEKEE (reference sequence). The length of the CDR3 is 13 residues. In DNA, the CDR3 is TGTGTCAGCAGCTTGGTATGGGGGAACGAGCAGTACTTC. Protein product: CVSSLVWGNEQYF.

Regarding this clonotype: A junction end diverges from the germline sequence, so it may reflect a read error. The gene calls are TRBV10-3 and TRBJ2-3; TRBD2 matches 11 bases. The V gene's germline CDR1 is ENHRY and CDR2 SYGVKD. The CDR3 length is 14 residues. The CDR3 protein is CTIGTSGPTDTQYF. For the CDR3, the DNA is TGTACCATCGGGACTAGCGGACCCACAGATACGCAGTATTTT.

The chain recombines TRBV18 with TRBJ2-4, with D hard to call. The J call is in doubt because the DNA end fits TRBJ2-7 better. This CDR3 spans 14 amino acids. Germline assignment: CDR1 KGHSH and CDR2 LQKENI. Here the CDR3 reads CASSRALGDGEQYF. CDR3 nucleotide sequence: TGTGCCAGCTCACGTGCTCTGGGTGATGGCGAGCAGTACTTC.

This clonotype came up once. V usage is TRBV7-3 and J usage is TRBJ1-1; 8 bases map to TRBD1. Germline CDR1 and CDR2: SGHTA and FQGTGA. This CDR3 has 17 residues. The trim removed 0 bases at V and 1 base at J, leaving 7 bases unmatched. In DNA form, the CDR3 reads TGTGCCAGCAGCTTAACTCCCCGGCAGGGGGCGAACACTGAAGCTTTCTTT. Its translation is CASSLTPRQGANTEAFF.

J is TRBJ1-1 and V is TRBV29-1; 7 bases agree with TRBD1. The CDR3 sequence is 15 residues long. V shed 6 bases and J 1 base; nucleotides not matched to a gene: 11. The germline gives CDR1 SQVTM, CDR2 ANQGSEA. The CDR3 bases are TGCAGCGTCCATAGAACCGGGACAGAGAACACTGAAGCTTTCTTT. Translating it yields CSVHRTGTENTEAFF.

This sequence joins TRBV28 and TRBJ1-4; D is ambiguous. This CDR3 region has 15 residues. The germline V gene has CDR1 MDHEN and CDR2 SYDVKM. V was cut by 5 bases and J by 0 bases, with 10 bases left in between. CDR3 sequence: CASSPDGATNEKLFF. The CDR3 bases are TGTGCCAGCAGTCCCGACGGAGCAACTAATGAAAAACTGTTTTTT. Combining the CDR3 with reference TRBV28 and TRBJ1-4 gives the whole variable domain DVKVTQSSRYLVKRTGEKVFLECVQDMDHENMFWYRQDPGLGLRLIYFSYDVKMKEKGDIPEGYSVSREKKERFSLILESASTNQTSMYLCASSPDGATNEKLFFGSGTQLSVL.

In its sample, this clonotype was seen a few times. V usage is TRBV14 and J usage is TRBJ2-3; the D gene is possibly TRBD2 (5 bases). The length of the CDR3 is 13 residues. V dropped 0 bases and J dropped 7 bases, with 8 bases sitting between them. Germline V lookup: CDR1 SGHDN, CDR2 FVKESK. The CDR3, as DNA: TGTGCCAGCAGCCAAGAGAGAGGGAATACGCAGTATTTT. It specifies CASSQERGNTQYF. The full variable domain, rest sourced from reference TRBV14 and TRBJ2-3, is EAGVTQFPSHSVIEKGQTVTLRCDPISGHDNLYWYRRVMGKEIKFLLHFVKESKQDESGMPNNRFLAERTGGTYSTLKVQPAELEDSGVYFCASSQERGNTQYFGPGTRLTVL.